The entry below gives a single T cell receptor beta chain sequence along with its context. This clone's antigen is unknown. Base qualities are missing; no much larger clone stands one base away. The donors were healthy, HIV-negative adults who had no recently reported acute infections or vaccinations. Only Caucasian adults living in Nashville, Tennessee, USA were represented among the donors. For unsorted samples, tens of millions of PBMCs were counted and genomic DNA was extracted with the QIAamp DNA Blood Mini kit. After blood collection by leukapheresis, PBMCs were isolated using Ficoll-Histopaque density gradient centrifugation and then cryopreserved in the vapor phase of liquid nitrogen. The CDR3 runs 17 residues from the cysteine to the phenylalanine. The entry retains the CDR3 DNA only, 51 bases that are in frame from base 1. Trimming accounts for 4 bases at V and 0 bases at J, while the number of junction bases matched to no gene is 12. From a lookup of the germline V gene (reference sequence), CDR1 and CDR2 are LNHDA and SQIVND.

These data originate in a study of shared clonotypes between healthy human individuals (dated by TCRdb to about 2020). A note on the overall study: The cohort included three men and two women between 18 and 49 years of age. Per donor, leukapheresis produced somewhere between about 0.9 and 9.5 billion PBMCs. To estimate repertoire size and how much clonotypes are shared between individuals, the study performed deep sequencing of blood TCR repertoires from 4 to 6 healthy adults. To increase sequencing depth and limit assay-specific biases, TCR repertoire library preparation and sequencing were carried out by different laboratories using diverse techniques. Points the paper makes about the study in general: Because the study included a small number of donors, the genetic and exposure-history diversity represented was limited. Sampling was restricted to blood, and TCR repertoires in tissue are likely to differ from TCR repertoires in blood. Pairwise subsampling indicated that sequencing depth was expected to affect the degree of clonotype sharing among donors.

TCR CDR3 regions were amplified from genomic DNA by multiplex PCR using the deep immunoSEQ assay. For each cell subset, the extracted genomic DNA was distributed evenly across all wells of several immunoSEQ 96-well plates, and each plate served as one replicate. For unsorted PBMC, each replicate PCR was loaded with around 300 ng genomic DNA, equivalent to roughly 31,000 T cell genomes. Ten immunoSEQ deep assay plates were used to sequence unsorted PBMC genomic DNA. Purified libraries were quantified with a Qubit 3.0 fluorometer, sized on a Bioanalyzer 2100, and re-quantified with the KAPA Library Quantification kit. Every immunoSEQ 96-well plate was sequenced on a separate single-read 150-cycle Illumina NextSeq 550 flow cell. As for the authors' bioinformatics: The immunoSEQ output contained only junctional sequences without quality scores, so filtering could not match that applied to full-length reads. Sequences were annotated with PyIR, a Python wrapper for IgBLAST v1.9, and V/J genes and CDR3 were assigned using IMGT germline references. Reads with weak V/J assignments (E-value above 1e-6), missing CDR3, stop codons, out-of-frame junctions, or ambiguous translated residues were removed. V3J clonotypes were defined as sequences sharing the same inferred V gene, J gene, and CDR3 amino acid sequence. Percentage overlap between repertoires was computed as shared unique clonotypes divided by the size of the smaller repertoire. Three approaches were used to assess repertoire richness: RTK rarefaction, the Chao1 estimator, and Recon v2.1 estimates of unobserved clonotypes. What TCRdb holds here is the immuneACCESS table cut down to in-frame rearrangements. Part of the clones is not present; checked against another copy, under half of the missing clones reflect an unresolved V gene, and the others are unexplained. The V and J calls and clone size were taken over from that table, and D and trimming were inferred from the DNA. Here the sample has approximately 500,000 clones; 60% to 80% occur a single time. Of the sample, 12% falls within the top ten clones.

The sequencing sample was made of PBMCs. The TCR originated in a woman between 40 and 55 years old in good health. Some clones in this sample may be carry-over from other donors' samples. The V and J genes are TRBV19 and TRBJ2-7, with 7 junctional bases fitting TRBD2. The CDR3 here reads CASSTQRDPPGSYEQYF. The nucleotides read TGTGCCAGTAGTACCCAGCGGGACCCTCCCGGCTCCTACGAGCAGTACTTC.